Each of the 21 T cell receptor beta chains below was sequenced from the same sample in a study of blood T cell repertoires in COVID-19. Assay: immunoSEQ multiplex PCR; the TCRdb copy retains only in-frame clones and omits some. The repertoire holds some 85,000 clones, with 80% as singletons. The sequenced material came from peripheral blood. The source is a woman over 75 with acute or convalescent COVID-19.

The chain is built from TRBV7-2 and TRBJ2-7; D might be TRBD1 (6 bases). Germline CDR1 is SGHTA and CDR2 is FQGNSA. Between the trimmed V and J ends, which lost 4 bases and 3 bases, there was a span of 10 bases. The CDR3 length is 13 residues. CDR3 amino acids: CASSSRDNYEQYF. The CDR3 DNA follows: TGTGCCAGCAGCTCCCGGGACAACTACGAGCAGTACTTC.

The chain uses TRBV3-1 (or the pseudogene TRBV3-2) and TRBJ2-5; the D is unclear. CDR1 and CDR2 from the germline V gene are LGHDT and YNNKEL (reference sequence). This CDR3 is built from 15 residues. V gave up 0 bases and J gave up 1 base, with 9 bases separating them. In nucleotides, the CDR3 is TGTGCCAGCAGCCAAGATGGGTACAGCCAAGAGACCCAGTACTTC. Encoded protein: CASSQDGYSQETQYF.

A single count supports this clone. The chain is built from TRBV5-1 and TRBJ2-1; the D gene is possibly TRBD1 (6 bases). With 3 bases removed from V and 6 bases from J, the gap between germline ends came to 16 bases. The CDR3 loop spans 15 amino acids. The germline V gene encodes CDR1 SGHRS and CDR2 YFSETQ. The CDR3 nucleotides read TGCGCCAGCAGCTCACAGGGAGACGGGTCCAATGAGCAGTTCTTC. Protein product: CASSSQGDGSNEQFF.

The chain employs TRBV10-2 and TRBJ2-3, with TRBD1 matching over 9 bases. The junction had 13 bases not matched to a gene; V was cut back by 4 bases and J by 5 bases. This CDR3 is 17 amino acids long. Germline V gives CDR1 WSHSY, CDR2 SAAADI. The CDR3 loop reads CASSVRERTGALDTQYF. The CDR3, as DNA: TGCGCCAGCAGTGTAAGGGAGAGGACAGGGGCCTTAGATACGCAGTATTTT.

The chain carries TRBV7-2 and TRBJ2-7; TRBD1 aligns across 9 bases. Trimming took 0 bases from V and 0 from J; bases not matched to a gene: 3. CDR1 and CDR2 (germline): SGHTA, FQGNSA. This CDR3 contains 16 residues. This CDR3 reads CASSLASGQGSYEQYF. Written as DNA, the CDR3 is TGTGCCAGCAGCTTAGCCTCGGGACAGGGCTCCTACGAGCAGTACTTC.

The V call is TRBV6-5, the J call TRBJ1-2, with D tentatively TRBD1 (5 bases). This CDR3 spans 15 amino acids. V was pared by 2 bases and J by 2 bases, with 12 bases between. CDR1 and CDR2 from the germline V gene are MNHEY and SVGAGI. The CDR3 here is CASSYGQGINYGYTF. CDR3 coding DNA: TGTGCCAGCAGTTACGGGCAGGGTATAAACTATGGCTACACCTTC.

This sequence joins TRBV6-5 and TRBJ2-3; D is perhaps TRBD1 (6 bases). Germline V gene lookup returns CDR1 MNHEY and CDR2 SVGAGI. The CDR3 spans 15 residues. The ends were cut back, 5 bases at V and 2 bases at J, with 14 bases in the middle. The CDR3 loop is CASSNPHRDTDTQYF. CDR3 sequence (DNA): TGTGCCAGCAGTAACCCCCACAGGGACACAGATACGCAGTATTTT.

The chain's CDR3 is CASSQGRDYQETQYF. The CDR3, as DNA: TGTGCCAGCAGCCAAGGCCGGGACTACCAAGAGACCCAGTACTTC. This chain links TRBV4-2 with TRBJ2-5, with D possibly matching TRBD2 (6 bases). Germline V gene data show CDR1 as LGHNA and CDR2 as YNFKEQ. V dropped 1 base and J dropped 0 bases, with 9 bases sitting between them. This CDR3 contains 15 residues.

The gene calls are TRBV6-5 and TRBJ2-3; no reliable D call. The V gene lost 0 bases and the J gene lost 3 bases, with 7 bases spanning the gap. Per germline, CDR1 MNHEY and CDR2 SVGAGI. This CDR3 is built from 14 residues. The CDR3 loop is CASSYSWQTDTQYF. The CDR3 DNA sequence: TGTGCCAGCAGTTACTCCTGGCAGACAGATACGCAGTATTTT.

The gene calls are TRBV3-1 (or the pseudogene TRBV3-2) and TRBJ2-5, with 10 bases lining up with TRBD2. CDR1 is LGHDT and CDR2 is YNNKEL in the germline V gene (reference sequence). Trimming at V came to 1 base and at J to 7 bases, leaving 6 bases not matched to a gene. There are 15 residues in the CDR3. In DNA form, the CDR3 reads TGTGCCAGCAGCCAAGGGCTAGCGGGGGAGCCGACCCAGTACTTC. This gives the protein CASSQGLAGEPTQYF.

This clone was detected once. The J gene is TRBJ1-1, the V gene TRBV27, with unresolved D. The germline CDR1 and CDR2 sequences are MNHEY and SMNVEV (reference sequence). CDR3 length equals 13 residues. Trimming took off 5 bases at V and 3 bases at J, with 10 bases between the two ends. CDR3: CASSLHGYTEAFF. CDR3 coding DNA: TGTGCCAGCAGTCTGCACGGGTACACTGAAGCTTTCTTT.

The chain couples TRBV6-5 to TRBJ1-1, with D perhaps matching TRBD1 (5 bases). The CDR3 spans 14 residues. Germline CDR1 and CDR2: MNHEY and SVGAGI. Trimming pared 10 bases from V and 11 bases from J, leaving 26 bases between. The CDR3: CATRPGGSRGWAFF. The DNA for the CDR3 is TGTGCCACCCGCCCGGGGGGGAGTCGCGGCTGGGCTTTCTTT.

The chain carries TRBV21-1 and TRBJ1-5; the table names TRBD1, a call not compared with the DNA. TRBV21-1 is shown as a pseudogene. The CDR3 totals 15 residues. The CDR3 DNA is TGTGCCAGCAACACAATTACAGGGGGCAGACAGCCCCAGCATTTT. Translating it yields CASNTITGGRQPQHF.

The genes are TRBV5-1 and TRBJ2-1, with TRBD1 matching 12 bases. After removal of 7 bases from V and 4 bases from J, the junction contained 9 bases not matched to a gene. CDR3 size: 16 residues. The V gene's germline CDR1 is SGHRS and CDR2 YFSETQ. In DNA, the CDR3 is TGCGCCAGCGGGTCGGGACAGGGGGCCGTTTACAATGAGCAGTTCTTC. Translated: CASGSGQGAVYNEQFF.

This CDR3 is CASSIVPTGFTDTQYF. CDR3 nucleotide sequence: TGTGCCAGTAGTATCGTCCCGACAGGATTCACAGATACGCAGTATTTT. The genes are TRBV19 and TRBJ2-3; D possibly corresponds to TRBD1 (6 bases). CDR1 and CDR2 from the germline V gene are LNHDA and SQIVND (reference sequence). There are 16 residues in the CDR3. V was clipped by 3 bases and J by 2 bases, with 15 bases between them.

This clone occurred a few times. V is TRBV5-1 and J is TRBJ1-2, with 7 bases aligning to TRBD1. V shed 5 bases, J shed 7 bases, and the junction held 11 bases outside the gene matches. The CDR3 is made up of 14 amino acids. Germline CDR1 and CDR2: SGHRS and YFSETQ. CDR3 nucleotide sequence: TGCGCCAGCAGACCCACAGGGGCAGGGGGTGGCTACACCTTC. This sequence encodes CASRPTGAGGGYTF.

This clone came up a few times. V is TRBV6-5 and J is TRBJ1-3; maybe TRBD1 (5 bases). The germline V and J ends were trimmed by 2 bases and 0 bases, with 11 bases remaining between them. The V gene's germline CDR1 is MNHEY and CDR2 SVGAGI. CDR3 length: 16 residues. CDR3 nucleotide sequence: TGTGCCAGCAGTTACGGGGGAGGGAGCTCTGGAAACACCATATATTTT. It yields the protein CASSYGGGSSGNTIYF.

V and J are TRBV6-1 and TRBJ1-5; D is undetermined. Deletions cut 1 base from V and 0 bases from J, with 7 bases between. Germline assignment: CDR1 MNHNS and CDR2 SASEGT. There are 15 residues in the CDR3. CDR3 protein: CASSEGTYSNQPQHF. The CDR3 DNA sequence: TGTGCCAGCAGTGAAGGCACTTATAGCAATCAGCCCCAGCATTTT.

The chain has TRBV7-7 and TRBJ2-5; 10 bases are shared with TRBD1. Germline values: CDR1 SSHAT, CDR2 FNYEAQ (reference sequence). The V segment lost 5 bases and the J segment 5 bases; nucleotides outside the gene matches: 5. This CDR3 is built from 14 residues. Here the CDR3 DNA reads TGTGCCAGCAGCCGAGGGACAGGGGAGGAGACCCAGTACTTC. The encoded protein is CASSRGTGEETQYF.

This rearrangement joins TRBV18 to TRBJ1-5; 10 bases align to TRBD1. V lost 4 bases, J lost 2 bases, and 8 bases stayed unmatched. The CDR3 length is 17 residues. The V gene's germline CDR1 is KGHSH and CDR2 LQKENI. The chain's CDR3 is CASSRRGTGEGNQPQHF. The CDR3 nucleotides read TGTGCCAGCTCACGAAGGGGGACAGGGGAGGGCAATCAGCCCCAGCATTTT.

This rearrangement joins TRBV4-2 to TRBJ1-2; D not resolved. The length of the CDR3 is 13 residues. From germline, CDR1 is LGHNA and CDR2 YNFKEQ. Between the trimmed V and J ends, which lost 0 bases and 8 bases, there was a span of 10 bases. CDR3 amino acids: CASSQEVARGYTF. DNA for the CDR3: TGTGCCAGCAGCCAAGAAGTGGCGCGGGGCTACACCTTC.